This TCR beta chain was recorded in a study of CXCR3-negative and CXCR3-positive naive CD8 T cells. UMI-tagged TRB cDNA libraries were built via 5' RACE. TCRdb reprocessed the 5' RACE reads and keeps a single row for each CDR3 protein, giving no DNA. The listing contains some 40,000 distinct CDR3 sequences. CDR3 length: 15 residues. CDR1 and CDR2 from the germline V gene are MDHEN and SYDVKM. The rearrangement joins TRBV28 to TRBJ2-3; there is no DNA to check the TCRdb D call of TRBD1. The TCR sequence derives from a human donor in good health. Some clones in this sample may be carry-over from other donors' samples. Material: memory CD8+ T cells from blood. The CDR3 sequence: CASSFGQYDTDTQYF.